The 22 T cell receptor beta chains below all came from one sample that was sequenced in a study of blood T cell repertoires in COVID-19. Data came from immunoSEQ multiplex PCR; TCRdb stores just in-frame clones and leaves some out. The profile shows 55,000 to 80,000 clones, around four fifths of them singletons. The specimen sequenced was peripheral blood. The receptor source for this set is a woman aged 80 or older with acute or convalescent COVID-19.

This clone was counted between two and nine times. The chain has TRBV27 and TRBJ1-6; D remains ambiguous. CDR1 and CDR2 from the germline V gene are MNHEY and SMNVEV (reference sequence). This CDR3 is 16 amino acids long. Between the trimmed V and J ends, which lost 5 bases and 0 bases, there was a span of 11 bases. CDR3 nucleotide sequence: TGTGCCAGCAGTGCCTTAGGGAGCTCCTATAATTCACCCCTCCACTTT. Amino acid sequence: CASSALGSSYNSPLHF.

The chain combines TRBV19 with TRBJ1-6, with 7 nucleotides matching TRBD1. Germline loops: CDR1 LNHDA, CDR2 SQIVND (reference sequence). This CDR3 is 15 amino acids long. After removal of 5 bases from V and 6 bases from J, the junction contained 7 bases not matched to a gene. The CDR3 loop reads CASSARQGSNSPLHF. DNA for the CDR3: TGTGCCAGTAGTGCTCGACAGGGAAGTAATTCACCCCTCCACTTT.

The gene calls are TRBV6-4 and TRBJ2-5; 10 bases fit TRBD1. V shed 6 bases and J 5 bases; nucleotides not matched to a gene: 3. Germline V gene data show CDR1 as MRHNA and CDR2 as SNTAGT. There are 13 residues in the CDR3. CDR3 loop: CASSRTGGETQYF. The DNA of the CDR3 is TGTGCCAGCAGCCGGACAGGGGGTGAGACCCAGTACTTC.

Comment on this clone: The sample has other DNA sequences that encode this CDR3 too. The rearrangement uses TRBV29-1 and TRBJ1-1; 7 bases align to TRBD1. Unmatched junction bases numbered 9, after V lost 4 bases and J lost 4 bases. Germline CDR1 reads SQVTM; CDR2 reads ANQGSEA. The length of the CDR3 is 14 residues. CDR3 in amino acids: CSVAVQGGSTEAFF. CDR3 sequence (DNA): TGCAGCGTTGCGGTGCAGGGGGGTAGCACTGAAGCTTTCTTT.

The chain couples TRBV5-4 to TRBJ1-2, with 7 bases lining up with TRBD1. CDR3 length equals 15 residues. Germline V CDR1 and CDR2: SGHNT, YYREEE (reference sequence). Trimming took 4 bases from V and 8 from J; bases not matched to a gene: 14. The CDR3 is CASSPPNRGLKGYTF. For the CDR3, the DNA is TGTGCCAGCAGCCCACCTAACAGGGGCCTTAAAGGCTACACCTTC.

The rearrangement uses TRBV11-3 and TRBJ1-6, with a weak D call TRBD1 (5 bases). Trimming left V 4 bases short and J 0 bases short, with 16 bases between. The V gene's germline CDR1 is SGHNT and CDR2 YENEEA. The CDR3 contains 18 residues. CDR3 DNA: TGTGCCAGCAGCTCATCACAGGCGAGAAGCTCCTATAATTCACCCCTCCACTTT. It encodes CASSSSQARSSYNSPLHF.

This chain uses TRBV6-5 with TRBJ1-6; the D gene is possibly TRBD1 (5 bases). Deletions cut 10 bases from V and 4 bases from J, with 11 bases between. Germline CDR1 is MNHEY and CDR2 is SVGAGI. CDR3 size: 13 residues. CDR3 sequence reads: CATTGRYNSPLHF. CDR3 DNA sequence: TGTGCCACCACAGGACGGTATAATTCACCCCTCCACTTT.

The V and J genes are TRBV6-5 and TRBJ2-5; 9 bases agree with TRBD2. Germline CDR1 is MNHEY and CDR2 is SVGAGI. Trimming removed 2 bases from V and 7 bases from J; junction bases left unmatched: 11. This CDR3 spans 16 amino acids. The CDR3 coding sequence is TGTGCCAGCAGTTACGGGGCTAGCGGGAAACTTGGGACCCAGTACTTC. Its translation: CASSYGASGKLGTQYF.

V is TRBV13 and J is TRBJ2-2; 11 bases are a match to TRBD2. This CDR3 is 15 amino acids long. The germline CDR1 and CDR2 sequences are PRHDT and FYEKMQ (reference sequence). With 2 bases clipped from V and 7 bases from J, the junction kept 3 bases outside the gene matches. The chain's CDR3 is CASSLTSGRDGELFF. The CDR3 region has the DNA TGTGCCAGCAGCTTAACTAGCGGGAGAGACGGGGAGCTGTTTTTT. Variable domain in full (rest from reference TRBV13 and TRBJ2-2): AAGVIQSPRHLIKEKRETATLKCYPIPRHDTVYWYQQGPGQDPQFLISFYEKMQSDKGSIPDRFSAQQFSDYHSELNMSSLELGDSALYFCASSLTSGRDGELFFGEGSRLTVL.

The chain joins TRBV7-8 to TRBJ2-1; 8 nucleotides line up with TRBD2. The V gene end was trimmed by 8 bases and the J gene end by 5 bases; junction bases not matched to a gene: 8. Germline V gene sequence: CDR1 SGHVS, CDR2 FQNEAQ. CDR3 length: 14 residues. CDR3 sequence: CASCLAGTHNEQFF. DNA of the CDR3: TGTGCCAGCTGCCTAGCGGGCACCCACAATGAGCAGTTCTTC.

The rearrangement uses TRBV25-1 and TRBJ1-4, with TRBD1 as a possible D gene (5 bases). Deletions cut 1 base from V and 11 bases from J, with 14 bases between. This CDR3 contains 14 residues. In germline, CDR1 is MGHDK, CDR2 SYGVNS. The DNA of the CDR3 is TGTGCCAGCAGTGAATCTGGGGACTTAATGAAACTGTTTTTT. Amino acids: CASSESGDLMKLFF.

This clone was observed once. The rearrangement uses TRBV29-1 and TRBJ1-2, with 9 bases identical to TRBD1. With V trimmed by 4 bases and J by 8 bases, 14 bases remained unmatched. Germline CDR1 reads SQVTM; CDR2 reads ANQGSEA. The CDR3 is 15 residues long. The CDR3 DNA sequence: TGCAGCGTTGTGCTGACAGGGGGGTCCCTGGGGGGCTACACCTTC. Encoded protein: CSVVLTGGSLGGYTF.

The rearrangement joins TRBV7-2 to TRBJ1-4; tentative D call: TRBD1 (5 bases). This CDR3 region has 13 residues. The germline CDR1 and CDR2 sequences are SGHTA and FQGNSA. The V gene lost 2 bases and the J gene lost 13 bases, with 14 bases spanning the gap. The CDR3 region has the DNA TGTGCCAGCAGCTTATCATGGGGCTCAGGACTGTTTTTT. This gives the protein CASSLSWGSGLFF.

The chain joins TRBV5-1 to TRBJ2-1; 7 nucleotides line up with TRBD1. The CDR3 sequence is 14 residues long. Germline CDR1 reads SGHRS; CDR2 reads YFSETQ. The ends lost 4 bases at V and 5 bases at J; junction bases unmatched: 6. CDR3 nucleotide sequence: TGCGCCAGCAGCCCGGGACAGAATAACAATGAGCAGTTCTTC. It codes for CASSPGQNNNEQFF.

V is TRBV30 and J is TRBJ1-1; 7 bases agree with TRBD1. CDR1 and CDR2 from the germline V gene are GTSNPN and SVGIG (reference sequence). The CDR3 has 10 residues. V lost 8 bases, J lost 10 bases, and 7 bases stayed unmatched. The CDR3 region has the DNA TGTGCCAGACGACAGGGTAGAGCTTTCTTT. It specifies CARRQGRAFF. The variable domain in full, with the rest retrieved from reference TRBV30 and TRBJ1-1, is SQTIHQWPATLVQPVGSPLSLECTVEGTSNPNLYWYRQAAGRGLQLLFYSVGIGQISSEVPQNLSASRPQDRQFILSSKKLLLSDSGFYLCARRQGRAFFGQGTRLTVV.

The V gene is TRBV11-2, the J gene TRBJ2-5; weak D call: TRBD2 (6 bases). V was clipped by 3 bases and J by 2 bases, with 13 bases between them. This CDR3 is 15 amino acids long. Germline V gene sequence: CDR1 SGHAT, CDR2 FQNNGV. CDR3 sequence: CASSFGAGIQETQYF. CDR3 bases: TGTGCCAGCAGCTTTGGGGCGGGGATACAAGAGACCCAGTACTTC.

The chain carries TRBV5-4 and TRBJ2-7; 10 nucleotides align to TRBD1. This CDR3 spans 15 amino acids. V shed 5 bases and J 4 bases; nucleotides not matched to a gene: 9. Germline loops: CDR1 SGHNT, CDR2 YYREEE (reference sequence). CDR3 bases: TGTGCCAGCAGTCTCGGACAGGGGGTTGGATACGAGCAGTACTTC. This codes for CASSLGQGVGYEQYF.

The chain joins TRBV14 to TRBJ2-1; 10 bases are shared with TRBD1. This CDR3 has 15 amino acids. Germline loops: CDR1 SGHDN, CDR2 FVKESK. J was trimmed by 5 bases and V by 3 bases; bases with no gene match: 4. The CDR3 sequence is CASSQLTGGHNEQFF. The CDR3, as DNA: TGTGCCAGCAGCCAGCTGACAGGGGGCCACAATGAGCAGTTCTTC.

A word on this clone: Mismatch with germline at one junction end may stem from a read error. CDR3 bases: TGTGCCAGCAGCTTAGCCGATGAGCAGTTCTTC. Protein product: CASSLADEQFF. The rearrangement joins TRBV12-3 or TRBV12-4 to TRBJ2-1; D is ambiguous. The CDR3 covers 11 residues.

This rearrangement joins TRBV6-5 to TRBJ2-7; 7 bases match TRBD1. CDR1 MNHEY and CDR2 SVGAGI come from the germline V gene. The CDR3 is made up of 13 amino acids. V lost 8 bases and J lost 0; bases outside the gene matches: 4. DNA for the CDR3: TGTGCCAGCTGGACAGGAGACTCCTACGAGCAGTACTTC. This codes for CASWTGDSYEQYF.

The V call is TRBV19, the J call TRBJ1-5, with 9 bases that match TRBD1. CDR3 length equals 15 residues. Germline CDR1 LNHDA, CDR2 SQIVND (reference sequence). Germline trimming cut 8 bases from V and 9 bases from J; bases unmatched to any gene: 14. CDR3 nucleotides: TGTGCCAGTCGGAGGGACAGGGTCCATGGTGGGCCCCAGCATTTT. Translated, it gives CASRRDRVHGGPQHF.

This clone occurred a few times. The rearrangement links TRBV4-2 to TRBJ1-1; a possible D gene is TRBD1 (5 bases). Germline V CDR1 and CDR2: LGHNA, YNFKEQ. This CDR3 comprises 16 residues. Deletions cut 0 bases from V and 2 bases from J, with 13 bases between. CDR3 residues: CASSQEDDRQNTEAFF. The CDR3 nucleotides are TGTGCCAGCAGCCAAGAGGATGACAGACAAAACACTGAAGCTTTCTTT.